The 22 T cell receptor beta chains listed next were all sequenced from one sample in a study of blood T cell repertoires in COVID-19. Data came from immunoSEQ multiplex PCR; TCRdb stores just in-frame clones and leaves some out. The repertoire includes approximately 170,000 clones, approximately 89% of them detected once, and less than 3.5% sits in the top ten. The sample taken for sequencing was peripheral blood. The receptors here all came from a man in his 70s with acute or convalescent COVID-19.

The V call is TRBV15, the J call TRBJ2-7, with 9 bases matching TRBD1. The CDR3 totals 16 residues. Unmatched junction bases numbered 14, after V lost 6 bases and J lost 5 bases. Germline CDR1 is LNHNV and CDR2 is YYDKDF (reference sequence). CDR3 DNA sequence: TGTGCCACCAGTAAAATCGCCGGGACAGGGATTAACGAGCAGTACTTC. Translation: CATSKIAGTGINEQYF.

The chain employs TRBV7-8 and TRBJ2-3, with D possibly TRBD2 on 6 matching bases. With 5 bases removed from V and 0 bases from J, the gap between germline ends came to 15 bases. There are 16 residues in the CDR3. Germline loops: CDR1 SGHVS, CDR2 FQNEAQ. As DNA, the CDR3 is TGTGCCAGCAGCCCCTACGGGAGTTCTAGCACAGATACGCAGTATTTT. Translating it yields CASSPYGSSSTDTQYF.

Notes on this clone: One end of the junction does not line up with germline, which may come from a read error. The chain couples TRBV7-9 to TRBJ1-5; 7 bases line up with TRBD1. The CDR3 is made up of 16 amino acids. In germline, CDR1 is SEHNR, CDR2 FQNEAQ (reference sequence). The CDR3 region is CASSLGTGNSHQPQHF. The CDR3 coding sequence is TGTGCCAGCAGCTTAGGGACAGGAAATAGCCATCAGCCCCAGCATTTT.

The chain is built from TRBV7-9 and TRBJ2-7, with 14 bases lining up with TRBD2. The V segment lost 1 base and the J segment 7 bases; nucleotides outside the gene matches: 3. The CDR3 consists of 15 residues. CDR1 and CDR2 from the germline V gene are SEHNR and FQNEAQ (reference sequence). The CDR3 nucleotides read TGTGCCAGCAGCTTAGAGGGACTAGCGGGAGATGAGCAGTACTTC. Translated, it gives CASSLEGLAGDEQYF.

This clone was seen just once. The J gene is TRBJ1-5, the V gene TRBV24-1; possible D gene TRBD1, 5 bases. Trimming took 3 bases from V and 3 from J, leaving 14 bases between them. In germline, CDR1 is KGHDR, CDR2 SFDVKD. The CDR3 spans 16 residues. Written as DNA, the CDR3 is TGTGCCACCAGTGATCCGGCCGGAGGGGTCAATCAGCCCCAGCATTTT. As protein: CATSDPAGGVNQPQHF.

The sample holds one count of this clone. The CDR3 nucleotides are TGCGCCAGCAGCTTGCTGGGAGGAAGCAATCAGCCCCAGCATTTT. It specifies CASSLLGGSNQPQHF. The V gene is TRBV5-1, the J gene TRBJ1-5, with no clear D. The germline CDR1 and CDR2 sequences are SGHRS and YFSETQ. Trimming stripped 1 base from V and 1 base from J, with 9 bases between. This CDR3 is built from 15 residues.

This clone appeared a single time. V and J are TRBV28 and TRBJ1-2; 7 bases agree with TRBD1. Losses at the gene ends were 5 bases for V and 6 bases for J; bases not matched to a gene: 9. The length of the CDR3 is 14 residues. Germline V gene lookup returns CDR1 MDHEN and CDR2 SYDVKM. CDR3 coding DNA: TGTGCCAGCAGTCGCGGGACAGCTGGGGATGGCTACACCTTC. The encoded protein is CASSRGTAGDGYTF.

The chain combines TRBV7-8 with TRBJ1-3; 10 bases are shared with TRBD1. The CDR3 is 15 amino acids. The germline V gene encodes CDR1 SGHVS and CDR2 FQNEAQ. J gave up 4 bases and V 5 bases, and 5 bases lay outside the gene matches. The CDR3 DNA reads TGTGCCAGCAGCCGACAGGGGGCGCGCGGAAACACCATATATTTT. It yields the protein CASSRQGARGNTIYF.

V and J are TRBV9 and TRBJ2-7, with 8 bases fitting TRBD2. Germline lookup yields CDR1 SGDLS and CDR2 YYNGEE. This CDR3 comprises 14 residues. J was trimmed by 3 bases and V by 4 bases; bases with no gene match: 6. The CDR3 loop is CASSTGTSNYEQYF. The CDR3 nucleotides read TGTGCCAGCAGCACCGGGACTAGTAACTACGAGCAGTACTTC.

Worth noting for this clone: A read error is likely, as this CDR3 ends without the conserved phenylalanine or tryptophan. The DNA is left out, because the CDR3 cannot be placed on it with certainty; the CDR3 is given as TCRdb lists it. The V and J genes are TRBV7-9 and TRBJ1-2. Germline V gene data show CDR1 as SEHNR and CDR2 as FQNEAQ (reference sequence). The CDR3 is made up of 11 amino acids, end residues included. The CDR3 reads CASSPGLPVKL.

The chain combines TRBV4-1 with TRBJ2-7, with D possibly matching TRBD1 (5 bases). This CDR3 is 14 amino acids long. The germline CDR1 and CDR2 sequences are MGHRA and YSYEKL. Trimming took off 3 bases at V and 6 bases at J, with 15 bases between the two ends. CDR3 DNA sequence: TGCGCCAGCAGCCATGCCGGCTATGGGGCCGAGCAGTACTTC. This encodes CASSHAGYGAEQYF.

This clone was recorded only once. V gene TRBV19 combines with J gene TRBJ1-3; no reliable D call. V lost 5 bases and J lost 4, with 9 bases in between. The CDR3 contains 13 residues. The germline CDR1 and CDR2 sequences are LNHDA and SQIVND (reference sequence). In DNA, the CDR3 is TGTGCCAGTAGTGGTAGCCCCGGAAACACCATATATTTT. Protein sequence: CASSGSPGNTIYF.

The chain links TRBV29-1 to TRBJ1-3, with TRBD1 as a possible D gene (6 bases). Germline V gene sequence: CDR1 SQVTM, CDR2 ANQGSEA. V was trimmed by 8 bases and J by 4 bases, leaving 12 bases between them. This CDR3 contains 12 residues. Written as DNA, the CDR3 is TGCAGCAAGAGGGGGACGGGAAACACCATATATTTT. It encodes CSKRGTGNTIYF.

The gene calls are TRBV20-1 and TRBJ1-3, with D uncertain. V was clipped by 3 bases and J by 0 bases, with 9 bases between them. Germline V gene sequence: CDR1 DFQATT, CDR2 SNEGSKA (reference sequence). The CDR3 spans 14 residues. CDR3 region: CSASIPNSGNTIYF. The CDR3 nucleotides read TGCAGTGCTAGTATTCCAAACTCTGGAAACACCATATATTTT.

The CDR3 loop reads CASSLDRGRDEQYF. CDR3 nucleotide sequence: TGTGCCAGCAGCTTAGACAGGGGAAGAGACGAGCAGTACTTC. The chain employs TRBV7-8 and TRBJ2-7; TRBD1 agrees at 7 bases. Germline V gene sequence: CDR1 SGHVS, CDR2 FQNEAQ. This CDR3 is built from 14 residues. V was pared by 1 base and J by 5 bases, with 5 bases of the junction left unmatched.

This clone was seen only a few times. The chain joins TRBV19 to TRBJ1-3, with 9 positions matching TRBD1. The CDR3 runs 16 residues. V shed 5 bases, J shed 0 bases, and the junction held 5 bases outside the gene matches. Germline values: CDR1 LNHDA, CDR2 SQIVND (reference sequence). CDR3 loop: CASSPTGGYSGNTIYF. The CDR3 DNA is TGTGCCAGTAGTCCGACAGGGGGTTACTCTGGAAACACCATATATTTT.

This chain links TRBV14 with TRBJ2-3, with 10 bases matching TRBD1. The junction had 16 bases not matched to a gene; V was cut back by 4 bases and J by 6 bases. There are 18 residues in the CDR3. Germline CDR1 SGHDN, CDR2 FVKESK. Here the CDR3 reads CASSPRQGAREKVDTQYF. CDR3 in DNA: TGTGCCAGCAGCCCGAGACAGGGGGCGAGGGAGAAGGTTGATACGCAGTATTTT.

The V gene is TRBV19, the J gene TRBJ2-3, with D possibly matching TRBD1 (6 bases). Trimming stripped 7 bases from V and 4 bases from J, with 6 bases between. CDR3 length: 11 residues. Germline V gives CDR1 LNHDA, CDR2 SQIVND (reference sequence). The CDR3 is CASTGADTQYF. As DNA, the CDR3 is TGTGCCAGTACAGGGGCAGATACGCAGTATTTT.

With respect to this clone: The same CDR3 arises from other DNA sequences in this sample as well. V and J are TRBV19 and TRBJ2-7; 9 nucleotides line up with TRBD1. The CDR3 contains 13 residues. J gave up 2 bases and V 5 bases, and 1 base lay outside the gene matches. Germline V gene data show CDR1 as LNHDA and CDR2 as SQIVND (reference sequence). The CDR3 loop is CASSRQGAYEQYF. CDR3 nucleotide sequence: TGTGCCAGTAGTCGACAGGGGGCCTACGAGCAGTACTTC.

This chain connects TRBV24-1 to TRBJ2-1; no clear D gene. V was shortened by 7 bases and J by 0 bases, with 12 bases between the two germline ends. This CDR3 is built from 15 residues. Germline V gives CDR1 KGHDR, CDR2 SFDVKD. The CDR3 DNA reads TGTGCCACCAGCCTCGGCGGTAGCTCCTACAATGAGCAGTTCTTC. This sequence encodes CATSLGGSSYNEQFF.

The rearrangement uses TRBV2 and TRBJ1-2; D may be TRBD1 (5 bases). Trimming shortened V by 7 bases and J by 8 bases, and 14 bases separated the two germline ends. The CDR3 covers 12 residues. Germline CDR1 is SNHLY and CDR2 is FYNNEI. The CDR3 bases are TGTGCCAGCACCTCAGGGCGGTGGGGCTACACCTTC. This sequence encodes CASTSGRWGYTF.

The chain uses TRBV4-2 and TRBJ1-4; 10 nucleotides align to TRBD1. This CDR3 spans 15 amino acids. The V and J ends lost 5 bases and 6 bases, in that order; junction bases with no gene match: 6. Germline CDR1 reads LGHNA; CDR2 reads YNFKEQ. CDR3 sequence (DNA): TGTGCCAGCAGCTTTCCCGGGACAGGGGATGAAAAACTGTTTTTT. Residues: CASSFPGTGDEKLFF.